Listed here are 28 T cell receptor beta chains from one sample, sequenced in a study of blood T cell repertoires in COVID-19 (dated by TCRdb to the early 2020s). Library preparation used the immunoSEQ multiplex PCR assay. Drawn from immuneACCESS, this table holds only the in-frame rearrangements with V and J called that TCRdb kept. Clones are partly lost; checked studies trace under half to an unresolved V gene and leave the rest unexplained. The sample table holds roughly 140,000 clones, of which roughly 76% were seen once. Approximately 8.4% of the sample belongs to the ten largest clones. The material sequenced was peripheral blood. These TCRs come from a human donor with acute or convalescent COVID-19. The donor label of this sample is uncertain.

DNA of the CDR3: TGTGCCAGCAGTGACAGGGTAGGGGTCGATTATAATTCACCCCTCCACTTT. Encoded protein: CASSDRVGVDYNSPLHF. This sequence joins TRBV6-1 and TRBJ1-6; TRBD1 is a possible D gene (5 bases). Germline CDR1 MNHNS, CDR2 SASEGT. V lost 3 bases to trimming and J lost 4 bases, with 16 bases between them. The CDR3 extends over 17 amino acids.

In DNA, the CDR3 is TGTGCCAGCAGCCGTGGACAGGGGGCTGAGACCCAGTACTTC. This encodes CASSRGQGAETQYF. The V call is TRBV11-2, the J call TRBJ2-5; 11 bases agree with TRBD1. After removal of 5 bases from V and 5 bases from J, the junction contained 4 bases not matched to a gene. Germline V gene lookup returns CDR1 SGHAT and CDR2 FQNNGV. The CDR3 loop spans 14 amino acids.

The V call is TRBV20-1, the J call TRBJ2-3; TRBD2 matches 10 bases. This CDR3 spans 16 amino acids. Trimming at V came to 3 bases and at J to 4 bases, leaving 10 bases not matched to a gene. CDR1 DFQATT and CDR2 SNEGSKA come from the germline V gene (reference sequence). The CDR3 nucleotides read TGCAGTGCTAGTCTGAGCGGGGGGGCGAGGGCAGATACGCAGTATTTT. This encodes CSASLSGGARADTQYF.

The CDR3 DNA is TGTGCCAGCAGTTTAGTAGCGGGTTCCCAAGAGACCCAGTACTTC. Translation gives CASSLVAGSQETQYF. The J gene is TRBJ2-5, the V gene TRBV27; 7 bases align to TRBD2. V dropped 2 bases and J dropped 1; count of bases not matched to a gene: 4. Germline CDR1 MNHEY, CDR2 SMNVEV (reference sequence). This CDR3 has 15 residues.

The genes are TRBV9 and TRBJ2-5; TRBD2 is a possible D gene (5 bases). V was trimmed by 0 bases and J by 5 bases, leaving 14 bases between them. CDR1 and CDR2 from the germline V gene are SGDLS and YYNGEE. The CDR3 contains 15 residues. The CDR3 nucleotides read TGTGCCAGCAGCGTAGGGGTAGCGAACAAGGAGACCCAGTACTTC. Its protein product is CASSVGVANKETQYF.

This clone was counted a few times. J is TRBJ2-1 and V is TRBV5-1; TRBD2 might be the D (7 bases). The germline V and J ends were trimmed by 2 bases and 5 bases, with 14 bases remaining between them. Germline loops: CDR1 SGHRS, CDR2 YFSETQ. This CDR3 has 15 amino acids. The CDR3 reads CASSFPGGRNNEQFF. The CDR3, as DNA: TGCGCCAGCAGCTTCCCGGGGGGCCGGAACAATGAGCAGTTCTTC.

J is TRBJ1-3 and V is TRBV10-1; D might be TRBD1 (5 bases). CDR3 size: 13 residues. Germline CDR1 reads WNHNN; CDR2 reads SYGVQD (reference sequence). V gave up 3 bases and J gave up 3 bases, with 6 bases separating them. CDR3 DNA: TGCGCCAGCAGTGACAGGGTTGGAAACACCATATATTTT. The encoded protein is CASSDRVGNTIYF.

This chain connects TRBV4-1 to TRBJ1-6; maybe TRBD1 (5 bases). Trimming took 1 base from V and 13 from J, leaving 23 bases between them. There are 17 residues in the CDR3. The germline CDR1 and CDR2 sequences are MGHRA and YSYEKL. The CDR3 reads CASSQAPPGTHQGPLHF. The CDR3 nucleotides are TGCGCCAGCAGCCAAGCTCCACCGGGGACTCACCAAGGGCCCCTCCACTTT.

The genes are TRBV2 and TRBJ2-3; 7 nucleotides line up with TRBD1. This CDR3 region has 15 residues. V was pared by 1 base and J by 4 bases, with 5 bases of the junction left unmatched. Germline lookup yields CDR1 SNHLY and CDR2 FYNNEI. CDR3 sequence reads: CASSEDRGWADTQYF. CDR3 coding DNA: TGTGCCAGCAGTGAAGACAGGGGTTGGGCAGATACGCAGTATTTT.

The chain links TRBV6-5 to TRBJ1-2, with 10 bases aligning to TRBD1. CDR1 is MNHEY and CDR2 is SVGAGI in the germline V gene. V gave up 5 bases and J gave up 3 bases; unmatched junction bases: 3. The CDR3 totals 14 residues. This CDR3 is CASSPTGGDYGYTF. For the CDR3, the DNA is TGTGCCAGCAGTCCGACAGGGGGCGACTATGGCTACACCTTC.

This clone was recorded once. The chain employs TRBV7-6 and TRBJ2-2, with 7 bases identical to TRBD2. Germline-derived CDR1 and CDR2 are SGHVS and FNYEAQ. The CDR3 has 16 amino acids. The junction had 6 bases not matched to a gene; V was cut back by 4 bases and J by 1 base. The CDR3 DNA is TGTGCCAGCAGCTACGGGACGGGAGGGAACACCGGGGAGCTGTTTTTT. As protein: CASSYGTGGNTGELFF.

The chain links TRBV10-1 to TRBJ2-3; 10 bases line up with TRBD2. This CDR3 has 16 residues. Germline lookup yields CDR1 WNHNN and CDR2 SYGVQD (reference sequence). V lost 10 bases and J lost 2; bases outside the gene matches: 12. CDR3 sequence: CATPRASGGVTDTQYF. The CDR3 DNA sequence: TGCGCCACCCCGAGGGCCAGCGGGGGGGTCACAGATACGCAGTATTTT.

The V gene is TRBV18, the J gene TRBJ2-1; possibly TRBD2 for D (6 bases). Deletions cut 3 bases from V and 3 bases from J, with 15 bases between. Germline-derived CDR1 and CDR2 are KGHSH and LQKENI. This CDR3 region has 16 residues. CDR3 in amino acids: CASSPQGGVSYNEQFF. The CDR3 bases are TGTGCCAGCTCACCCCAGGGCGGGGTGAGCTACAATGAGCAGTTCTTC.

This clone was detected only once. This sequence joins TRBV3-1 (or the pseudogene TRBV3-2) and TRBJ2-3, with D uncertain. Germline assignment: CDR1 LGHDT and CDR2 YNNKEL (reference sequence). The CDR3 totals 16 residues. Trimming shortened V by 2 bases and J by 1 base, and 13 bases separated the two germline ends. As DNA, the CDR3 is TGTGCCAGCAGCCAATCGTCCAAACGGGGCACAGATACGCAGTATTTT. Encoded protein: CASSQSSKRGTDTQYF.

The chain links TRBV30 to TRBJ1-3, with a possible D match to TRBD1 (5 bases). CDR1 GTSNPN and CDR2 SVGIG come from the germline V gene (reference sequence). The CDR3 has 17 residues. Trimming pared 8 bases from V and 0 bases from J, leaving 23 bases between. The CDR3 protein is CASSGLTNSFSGNTIYF. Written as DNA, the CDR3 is TGTGCCAGTTCGGGACTCACCAACTCGTTCTCTGGAAACACCATATATTTT.

CDR3 DNA: TGTGCCAGCAGCTTAAGGGGTGAGGTGGGTACAGATACGCAGTATTTT. It translates to CASSLRGEVGTDTQYF. The rearrangement joins TRBV4-2 to TRBJ2-3; a weak D match, TRBD1 (5 bases). CDR1 is LGHNA and CDR2 is YNFKEQ in the germline V gene. V lost 5 bases, J lost 3 bases, and 18 bases lay in between. This CDR3 contains 16 residues.

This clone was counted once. Here the CDR3 reads CASSFHLRGDTQYF. CDR3 sequence (DNA): TGTGCCAGTAGTTTCCACTTACGGGGGGATACGCAGTATTTT. V is TRBV19 and J is TRBJ2-3; D might be TRBD2 (6 bases). The CDR3 is made up of 14 amino acids. Trimming cost V 5 bases and J 6 bases, with 15 bases left between them. Germline V gene lookup returns CDR1 LNHDA and CDR2 SQIVND (reference sequence).

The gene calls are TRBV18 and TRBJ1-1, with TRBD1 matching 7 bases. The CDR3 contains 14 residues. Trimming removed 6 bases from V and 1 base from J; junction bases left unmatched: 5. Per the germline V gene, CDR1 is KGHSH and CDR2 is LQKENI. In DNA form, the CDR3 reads TGTGCCAGCTCGACCGGGACAGCGAACACTGAAGCTTTCTTT. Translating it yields CASSTGTANTEAFF.

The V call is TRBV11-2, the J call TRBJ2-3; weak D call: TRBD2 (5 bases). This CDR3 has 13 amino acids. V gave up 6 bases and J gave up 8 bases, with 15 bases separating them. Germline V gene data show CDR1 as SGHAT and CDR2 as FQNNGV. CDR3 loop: CASRPHSGGTQYF. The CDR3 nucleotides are TGTGCCAGCAGGCCTCACAGCGGAGGTACGCAGTATTTT.

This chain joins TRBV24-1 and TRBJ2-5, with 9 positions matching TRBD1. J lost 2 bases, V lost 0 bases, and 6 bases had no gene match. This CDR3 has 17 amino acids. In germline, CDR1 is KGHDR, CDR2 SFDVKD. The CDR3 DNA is TGTGCCACCAGTGATTTGCAAAGGGGACAGGGACAAGAGACCCAGTACTTC. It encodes CATSDLQRGQGQETQYF.

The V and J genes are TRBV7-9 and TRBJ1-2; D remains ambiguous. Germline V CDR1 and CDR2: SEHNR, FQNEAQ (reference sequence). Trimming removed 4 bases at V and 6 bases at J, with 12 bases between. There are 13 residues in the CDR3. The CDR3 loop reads CASSSGRANGYTF. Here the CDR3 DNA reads TGTGCCAGCAGCTCCGGGAGGGCGAATGGCTACACCTTC.

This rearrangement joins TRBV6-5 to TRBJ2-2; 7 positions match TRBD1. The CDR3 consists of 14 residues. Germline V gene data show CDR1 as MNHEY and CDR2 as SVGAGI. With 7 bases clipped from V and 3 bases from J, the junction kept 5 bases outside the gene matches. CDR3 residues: CASIPDRDTGELFF. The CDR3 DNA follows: TGTGCCAGCATTCCCGACAGGGACACCGGGGAGCTGTTTTTT.

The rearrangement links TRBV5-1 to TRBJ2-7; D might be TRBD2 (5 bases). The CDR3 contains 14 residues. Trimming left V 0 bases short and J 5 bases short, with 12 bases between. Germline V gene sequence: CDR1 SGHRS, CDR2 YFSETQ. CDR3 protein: CASSLDSLGDEQYF. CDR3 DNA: TGCGCCAGCAGCTTGGACAGCCTCGGGGACGAGCAGTACTTC.

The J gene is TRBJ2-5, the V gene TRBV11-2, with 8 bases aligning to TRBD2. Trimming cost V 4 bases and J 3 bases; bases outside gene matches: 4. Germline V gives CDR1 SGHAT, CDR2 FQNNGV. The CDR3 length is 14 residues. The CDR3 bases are TGTGCCAGCAGCTCGCGGGAGGTGGAAGAGACCCAGTACTTC. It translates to CASSSREVEETQYF.

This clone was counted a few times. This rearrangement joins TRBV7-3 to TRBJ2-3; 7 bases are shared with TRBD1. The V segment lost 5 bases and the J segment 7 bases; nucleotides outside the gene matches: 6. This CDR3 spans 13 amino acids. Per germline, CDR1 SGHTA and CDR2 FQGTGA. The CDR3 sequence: CASSPRDRNTQYF. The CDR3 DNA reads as TGTGCCAGCAGCCCTCGGGACAGAAATACGCAGTATTTT.

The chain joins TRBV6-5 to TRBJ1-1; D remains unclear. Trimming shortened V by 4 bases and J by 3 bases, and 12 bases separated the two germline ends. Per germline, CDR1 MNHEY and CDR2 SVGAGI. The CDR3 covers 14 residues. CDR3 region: CASSFAFSDTEAFF. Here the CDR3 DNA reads TGTGCCAGCAGTTTCGCATTTTCGGACACTGAAGCTTTCTTT.

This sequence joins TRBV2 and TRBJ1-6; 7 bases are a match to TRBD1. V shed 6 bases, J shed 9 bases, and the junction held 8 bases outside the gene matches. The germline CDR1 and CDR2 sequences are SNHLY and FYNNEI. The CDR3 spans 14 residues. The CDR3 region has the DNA TGTGCCAGCAGAGTAAACAGGGGACCTTCACCCCTCCACTTT. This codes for CASRVNRGPSPLHF.

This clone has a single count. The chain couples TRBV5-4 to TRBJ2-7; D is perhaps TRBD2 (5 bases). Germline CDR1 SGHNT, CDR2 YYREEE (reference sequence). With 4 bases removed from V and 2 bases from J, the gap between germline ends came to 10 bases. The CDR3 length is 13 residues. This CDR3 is CASSPTGTYEQYF. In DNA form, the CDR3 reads TGTGCCAGCAGCCCTACGGGGACCTACGAGCAGTACTTC.